The 31 T cell receptor beta chains listed next were all sequenced from one sample in a study of identical twins (TCRdb year 2016). Preparation of the library involved 5' RACE. Reads for this sample came from an Illumina HiSeq 2000. Using fastp trimming at Q25 and MiXCR clonotype assembly, TCRdb reanalyzed the public sequencing data and kept in-frame beta chains. Each record represents a unique CDR3 protein, reported with the most common genes and DNA among its rows. The table for this sample lists 690,000 or so distinct CDR3 sequences; less than 10% of them were counted only once. The ten top clones hold 0.75% to 1% of the sample. The sample was also reused in another study, on yellow fever vaccine responses in identical twins.

The sample comprised PBMCs. The source of these receptors is a woman younger than 30 in good health.

This chain joins TRBV12-3 or TRBV12-4 and TRBJ1-1, with D possibly being TRBD1 (5 bases). The V end was cut by 7 bases, the J end by 5 bases, with 14 bases between. This CDR3 contains 13 residues. CDR3 nucleotide sequence: TGTGCCAGCAACTGGGGGGGAGGAACTGAAGCTTTCTTT. This sequence encodes CASNWGGGTEAFF.

This clonotype was detected ten times or more. This chain connects TRBV10-3 to TRBJ1-1, with a weak D call TRBD1 (6 bases). This CDR3 has 16 residues. V lost 2 bases and J 3 bases, leaving 16 bases between the germline ends. Germline V gene lookup returns CDR1 ENHRY and CDR2 SYGVKD. The CDR3 sequence is CAISEQEGGGDTEAFF. The CDR3 bases are TGTGCCATCAGTGAGCAGGAAGGAGGGGGGGACACTGAAGCTTTCTTT.

The chain is built from TRBV5-5 and TRBJ1-1; weak D call: TRBD1 (6 bases). Trimming pared 4 bases from V and 4 bases from J, leaving 14 bases between. The germline V gene has CDR1 SGHKS and CDR2 YYEKEE (reference sequence). The CDR3 runs to 14 residues. The CDR3 nucleotides read TGTGCCAGCAGCGCGCCGACAGGACTCACTGAAGCTTTCTTT. Translated, it gives CASSAPTGLTEAFF.

At least ten counts were recorded for this clonotype. The chain has TRBV6-1 and TRBJ2-7; 8 bases map to TRBD2. Germline CDR1 and CDR2: MNHNS and SASEGT. The junction had 12 bases not matched to a gene; V was cut back by 6 bases and J by 5 bases. CDR3 length: 15 residues. The CDR3 protein is CASSSGAGVFNEQYF. CDR3 sequence (DNA): TGTGCCAGCAGCAGCGGAGCGGGAGTATTCAACGAGCAGTACTTC.

This clonotype was observed many times. The chain recombines TRBV9 with TRBJ2-5; tentative D call: TRBD2 (6 bases). Per the germline V gene, CDR1 is SGDLS and CDR2 is YYNGEE. Trimming shortened V by 2 bases and J by 2 bases, and 10 bases separated the two germline ends. The CDR3 sequence is 14 residues long. The CDR3 protein is CASSVGGAQETQYF. The CDR3 coding sequence is TGTGCCAGCAGCGTGGGGGGAGCTCAAGAGACCCAGTACTTC. The full variable domain, in which reference TRBV9 and TRBJ2-5 provide the parts outside the CDR3, is DSGVTQTPKHLITATGQRVTLRCSPRSGDLSVYWYQQSLDQGLQFLIQYYNGEERAKGNILERFSAQQFPDLHSELNLSSLELGDSALYFCASSVGGAQETQYFGPGTRLLVL.

This clonotype was counted at least ten times. The V and J genes are TRBV4-3 and TRBJ2-3; 13 bases agree with TRBD2. V lost 1 base, J lost 7 bases, and 2 bases stayed unmatched. Germline loops: CDR1 LGHNA, CDR2 YSLEER. This CDR3 has 15 residues. The DNA of the CDR3 is TGCGCCAGCAGCCAAGGACTAGCGGGAGGTCATACGCAGTATTTT. It codes for CASSQGLAGGHTQYF.

Ten or more counts support this clonotype. The chain has TRBV5-5 and TRBJ2-1; 9 nucleotides line up with TRBD1. From germline, CDR1 is SGHKS and CDR2 YYEKEE (reference sequence). There are 15 residues in the CDR3. Trimming cost V 2 bases and J 6 bases; bases outside gene matches: 6. The CDR3 nucleotides are TGTGCCAGCAGCTTAGGGACAGGGACTCCCAATGAGCAGTTCTTC. It encodes CASSLGTGTPNEQFF.

This clonotype was observed a few times. The chain's CDR3 is CSVSGTGIYEQYF. As DNA, the CDR3 is TGCAGCGTATCCGGGACAGGGATCTACGAGCAGTACTTC. The chain recombines TRBV29-1 with TRBJ2-7; 9 bases match TRBD1. J was trimmed by 3 bases and V by 6 bases; bases with no gene match: 6. The CDR3 runs 13 residues. In germline, CDR1 is SQVTM, CDR2 ANQGSEA.

This clonotype has just a few counts. The chain links TRBV20-1 to TRBJ2-4; D is ambiguous. In germline, CDR1 is DFQATT, CDR2 SNEGSKA (reference sequence). The CDR3 consists of 12 residues. CDR3 residues: CSLWGAKNIQYF. The CDR3 DNA reads TGCAGCTTATGGGGAGCCAAAAACATTCAGTACTTC.

This sequence joins TRBV6-5 and TRBJ2-7; 9 bases map to TRBD2. CDR3 length: 16 residues. From germline, CDR1 is MNHEY and CDR2 SVGAGI. V trimming: 2 bases; J trimming: 2 bases; junction bases outside the gene matches: 7. The DNA for the CDR3 is TGTGCCAGCAGTTACCCCCTGCGCGGGAGGGCCTACGAGCAGTACTTC. This translates into CASSYPLRGRAYEQYF.

This clonotype has ten or more counts. The J gene is TRBJ2-1, the V gene TRBV29-1; D is possibly TRBD2 (5 bases). The germline gives CDR1 SQVTM, CDR2 ANQGSEA. The CDR3 contains 14 residues. Trimming removed 6 bases at V and 0 bases at J, with 12 bases between. CDR3 protein: CSVPEAASYNEQFF. The CDR3 DNA follows: TGCAGCGTCCCTGAAGCGGCCTCCTACAATGAGCAGTTCTTC.

At least ten counts were recorded for this clonotype. The J gene is TRBJ2-3, the V gene TRBV5-1; D gene unclear. CDR1 SGHRS and CDR2 YFSETQ come from the germline V gene. V dropped 0 bases and J dropped 5 bases, with 10 bases sitting between them. This CDR3 is 14 amino acids long. CDR3 DNA sequence: TGCGCCAGCAGCTTGGATTCAGGCGGAGATACGCAGTATTTT. Translated: CASSLDSGGDTQYF. The variable domain in full, completed from reference TRBV5-1 and TRBJ2-3, reads KAGVTQTPRYLIKTRGQQVTLSCSPISGHRSVSWYQQTPGQGLQFLFEYFSETQRNKGNFPGRFSGRQFSNSRSEMNVSTLELGDSALYLCASSLDSGGDTQYFGPGTRLTVL.

This clonotype turned up a few times. The chain links TRBV3-1 to TRBJ2-3; D is unclear. The CDR3 length is 14 residues. CDR1 is LGHDT and CDR2 is YNNKEL in the germline V gene (reference sequence). V lost 2 bases and J 5 bases, leaving 11 bases between the germline ends. The CDR3 coding sequence is TGTGCCAGCAGCCAATCCGACCGGGTAGATACGCAGTATTTT. This codes for CASSQSDRVDTQYF.

This clonotype occurred a few times. The V and J genes are TRBV25-1 and TRBJ2-5; 8 nucleotides match TRBD1. The CDR3 length is 13 residues. V gave up 9 bases and J gave up 5 bases; unmatched junction bases: 8. Germline CDR1 is MGHDK and CDR2 is SYGVNS. CDR3: CASTGQGRETQYF. The CDR3 nucleotides read TGTGCCAGTACAGGACAGGGACGGGAGACCCAGTACTTC.

This clonotype came up many times. V gene TRBV7-9 combines with J gene TRBJ2-7; 8 bases are a match to TRBD1. Germline V gives CDR1 SEHNR, CDR2 FQNEAQ (reference sequence). The CDR3 is made up of 16 amino acids. After removal of 5 bases from V and 4 bases from J, the junction contained 13 bases not matched to a gene. For the CDR3, the DNA is TGTGCCAGCAGCATTACTTTCGGGACAGGTACATACGAGCAGTACTTC. Its protein product is CASSITFGTGTYEQYF. Using reference TRBV7-9 and TRBJ2-7 for the parts outside the CDR3, the full variable domain is DTGVSQNPRHKITKRGQNVTFRCDPISEHNRLYWYRQTLGQGPEFLTYFQNEAQLEKSRLLSDRFSAERPKGSFSTLEIQRTEQGDSAMYLCASSITFGTGTYEQYFGPGTRLTVT.

This clonotype was seen ten or more times. The CDR3 region is CASSLTGLITYEQYF. In DNA, the CDR3 is TGTGCCAGCAGCTTGACAGGTCTTATAACCTACGAGCAGTACTTC. The V gene is TRBV5-6, the J gene TRBJ2-7; D is possibly TRBD1 (5 bases). The V end was cut by 1 base, the J end by 2 bases, with 13 bases between. The germline V gene encodes CDR1 SGHDT and CDR2 YYEEEE. This CDR3 contains 15 residues. The whole variable domain, filled in from reference TRBV5-6 and TRBJ2-7, reads DAGVTQSPTHLIKTRGQQVTLRCSPKSGHDTVSWYQQALGQGPQFIFQYYEEEERQRGNFPDRFSGHQFPNYSSELNVNALLLGDSALYLCASSLTGLITYEQYFGPGTRLTVT.

The chain combines TRBV7-2 with TRBJ2-7, with 9 bases matching TRBD2. Germline assignment: CDR1 SGHTA and CDR2 FQGNSA. The CDR3 spans 14 residues. The J segment lost 6 bases and the V segment lost 5 bases, leaving 8 bases of the junction unmatched. CDR3 DNA: TGTGCCAGCAGCCCCAGTACTAGCGGGCTCGAGCAGTACTTC. As protein: CASSPSTSGLEQYF.

V gene TRBV20-1 combines with J gene TRBJ2-7; weak D call: TRBD1 (5 bases). The CDR3 contains 14 residues. V lost 0 bases to trimming and J lost 2 bases, with 11 bases between them. CDR1 is DFQATT and CDR2 is SNEGSKA in the germline V gene (reference sequence). The CDR3 loop reads CSARDVAGTYEQYF. The CDR3 DNA reads TGCAGTGCTAGAGATGTCGCAGGGACCTACGAGCAGTACTTC.

The chain links TRBV7-9 to TRBJ2-7; no clear D gene. CDR3 length: 12 amino acids. V lost 6 bases and J lost 3, with 9 bases in between. The germline CDR1 and CDR2 sequences are SEHNR and FQNEAQ (reference sequence). Here the CDR3 DNA reads TGTGCCAGCAGAAACGAAAACTACGAGCAGTACTTC. It codes for CASRNENYEQYF.

The gene calls are TRBV7-2 and TRBJ2-2; 7 positions agree with TRBD2. Germline CDR1 is SGHTA and CDR2 is FQGNSA. This CDR3 contains 16 residues. After removal of 5 bases from V and 1 base from J, the junction contained 7 bases not matched to a gene. The CDR3 nucleotides are TGTGCCAGCAGCGGTTTGACGGGGGGGAACACCGGGGAGCTGTTTTTT. It is translated as CASSGLTGGNTGELFF.

This clonotype appeared a few times. This chain links TRBV6-2 or TRBV6-3 with TRBJ2-2; the D is unclear. V lost 2 bases, J lost 5 bases, and 12 bases lay in between. The CDR3 consists of 15 residues. Germline V gene lookup returns CDR1 MNHEY and CDR2 SVGEGT. The CDR3 loop reads CASSYTPLGTGELFF. The CDR3 nucleotides are TGTGCCAGCAGTTACACCCCTCTAGGGACCGGGGAGCTGTTTTTT.

This clonotype was detected a few times. This chain joins TRBV6-2 or TRBV6-3 and TRBJ2-4, with a possible D match to TRBD1 (6 bases). Per germline, CDR1 MNHEY and CDR2 SVGEGT. Deletions cut 5 bases from V and 6 bases from J, with 14 bases between. The CDR3 totals 14 residues. The chain's CDR3 is CASSPDRVTNIQYF. The CDR3, as DNA: TGTGCCAGCAGTCCGGACAGAGTGACAAACATTCAGTACTTC.

This clonotype was observed a few times. This chain connects TRBV20-1 to TRBJ2-5; 7 nucleotides align to TRBD1. CDR3 length: 13 amino acids. After removal of 5 bases from V and 8 bases from J, the junction contained 11 bases not matched to a gene. Germline CDR1 and CDR2: DFQATT and SNEGSKA (reference sequence). CDR3 nucleotides: TGCAGTGCTGTTGGGACAGATAAGAGAACCCAGTACTTC. This codes for CSAVGTDKRTQYF.

The chain employs TRBV24-1 and TRBJ2-1; D is unresolved. Germline CDR1 is KGHDR and CDR2 is SFDVKD. Trimming shortened V by 0 bases and J by 8 bases, and 7 bases separated the two germline ends. CDR3 length: 13 amino acids. The CDR3, as DNA: TGTGCCACCAGTGATTTGTTGTCCCATGAGCAGTTCTTC. Translated, it gives CATSDLLSHEQFF.

This clonotype was counted between two and nine times. The chain carries TRBV2 and TRBJ2-3; D is possibly TRBD1 (6 bases). Germline CDR1 SNHLY, CDR2 FYNNEI. With 4 bases removed from V and 6 bases from J, the gap between germline ends came to 11 bases. The CDR3 contains 13 residues. The CDR3 sequence: CASSVQGMDTQYF. For the CDR3, the DNA is TGTGCCAGCAGTGTACAGGGCATGGATACGCAGTATTTT.

The rearrangement links TRBV5-4 to TRBJ2-3, with 11 bases that match TRBD1. The CDR3 has 15 amino acids. V lost 3 bases and J lost 3; bases outside the gene matches: 3. CDR1 and CDR2 (germline): SGHNT, YYREEE (reference sequence). The CDR3 here is CASSSDRGQTDTQYF. The CDR3 nucleotides read TGTGCCAGCAGCTCGGACAGGGGGCAGACAGATACGCAGTATTTT.

In this sample, this clonotype turned up a few times. The chain carries TRBV12-3 or TRBV12-4 and TRBJ2-1; 10 bases agree with TRBD2. J was trimmed by 8 bases and V by 7 bases; bases with no gene match: 17. The CDR3 covers 17 residues. CDR3 in amino acids: CASNDPSERGGPYEQFF. CDR3 nucleotides: TGTGCCAGCAATGATCCTTCCGAGCGGGGGGGGCCCTATGAGCAGTTCTTC.

This clonotype was detected only a few times. The chain uses TRBV29-1 and TRBJ2-7, with 11 nucleotides matching TRBD2. Germline V gene lookup returns CDR1 SQVTM and CDR2 ANQGSEA. The junction had 7 bases not matched to a gene; V was cut back by 4 bases and J by 5 bases. The CDR3 is made up of 14 amino acids. CDR3 nucleotide sequence: TGCAGCGTTGCCCTGACTAGCGGGGCCCACGAGCAGTACTTC. It specifies CSVALTSGAHEQYF.

The chain recombines TRBV7-2 with TRBJ2-7, with a tentative D call TRBD2 (5 bases). Between the trimmed V and J ends, which lost 5 bases and 3 bases, there was a span of 20 bases. Germline loops: CDR1 SGHTA, CDR2 FQGNSA. This CDR3 spans 16 amino acids. The CDR3 loop reads CASSQRGNRNNYEQYF. Here the CDR3 DNA reads TGTGCCAGCAGCCAACGGGGAAATCGGAATAACTACGAGCAGTACTTC.

In its sample, this clonotype was seen a few times. The chain is built from TRBV7-2 and TRBJ2-5; TRBD1 agrees at 7 bases. Germline values: CDR1 SGHTA, CDR2 FQGNSA. The CDR3 runs to 15 residues. J gave up 2 bases and V 5 bases, and 8 bases lay outside the gene matches. For the CDR3, the DNA is TGTGCCAGCAGCGCCCGGGACAGAAAACAAGAGACCCAGTACTTC. As protein: CASSARDRKQETQYF.

This clonotype has just a few counts. V usage is TRBV7-9 and J usage is TRBJ2-7; 8 bases line up with TRBD2. The germline V gene has CDR1 SEHNR and CDR2 FQNEAQ (reference sequence). V gave up 7 bases and J gave up 5 bases; unmatched junction bases: 10. The CDR3 has 14 amino acids. In nucleotides, the CDR3 is TGTGCCAGCACCCCGGTAGCGGGAAACCACGAGCAGTACTTC. It yields the protein CASTPVAGNHEQYF.